This T cell receptor beta chain was identified in a study of T cells in Graves' hyperthyroidism and ophthalmopathy. V was clipped by 7 bases and J by 6 bases, with 15 bases between them. The CDR3 has 14 residues. The germline V gene has CDR1 SEHNR and CDR2 FQNEAQ (reference sequence). Amplification of TCR beta CDR3 regions was performed using RNA transcripts as template. In the first-round RT-PCR of the TCR CDR3, the HTBI primer set was used. In TCRdb, the multiplex PCR reads were re-called with MiXCR into one record per CDR3 protein. The sample contains about 700,000 distinct CDR3 sequences, around 13% of which appear only once. Participants, patients aged 18 to 65, had newly diagnosed hyperthyroidism with a duration under 2 months.

The TCR originated in a woman between 18 and 29 years old with Graves' hyperthyroidism. The genes are TRBV7-9 and TRBJ2-2, with a tentative D call TRBD2 (5 bases). The specimen was blood. CDR3 sequence: CASTSSGEPGELFF. In DNA form, the CDR3 reads TGTGCCAGCACCTCGTCCGGGGAACCCGGGGAGCTGTTTTTT.